Below are 11 T cell receptor beta chains sequenced from a single sample in a study of PD-1 blockade in classical Hodgkin lymphoma (dated by TCRdb to about 2020). The time point label on this specimen signifies: cycle 2 day 1 (C2D1) of nivolumab. Every trial patient had relapsed following autologous stem cell transplantation, and prior brentuximab vedotin exposure was what differed among cohorts A, B and C. Libraries came from the immunoSEQ multiplex PCR assay. In its TCRdb copy, this immuneACCESS table keeps in-frame sequences only and misses some clones. Where compared with another copy, unresolved V genes explain less than half of these, and the others have no known cause. The sample table records 20,000 to 30,000 clones; about 74% of these occur just once. The top ten hold about 8% of the sample. The material was peripheral blood mononuclear cells (PBMCs), obtained before the second cycle of nivolumab. The receptors here all came from a human donor with classical Hodgkin lymphoma.

The V call is TRBV28, the J call TRBJ2-3; 12 bases align to TRBD2. CDR3 length: 15 amino acids. V shed 5 bases, J shed 6 bases, and the junction held 6 bases outside the gene matches. Per the germline V gene, CDR1 is MDHEN and CDR2 is SYDVKM. The CDR3 reads CASSLTLAGGDTQYF. CDR3 DNA: TGTGCCAGCAGTCTTACCCTAGCGGGAGGGGATACGCAGTATTTT.

The chain's CDR3 is CASSLRSTSGELFF. DNA for the CDR3: TGTGCCAGCAGCTTGCGGTCCACGAGCGGGGAGCTGTTTTTT. This rearrangement joins TRBV7-9 to TRBJ2-2; the D is unclear. This CDR3 has 14 amino acids. V dropped 3 bases and J dropped 7 bases, with 12 bases sitting between them. Germline V CDR1 and CDR2: SEHNR, FQNEAQ (reference sequence).

The chain uses TRBV15 and TRBJ2-5; tentatively, D is TRBD2 (6 bases). Trimming took 1 base from V and 5 from J, leaving 17 bases between them. The CDR3 length is 16 residues. In germline, CDR1 is LNHNV, CDR2 YYDKDF (reference sequence). CDR3 DNA sequence: TGTGCCACCAGCAGAGGAGAGGGCCCTGGAGGGGAGACCCAGTACTTC. Translated, it gives CATSRGEGPGGETQYF.

The gene calls are TRBV5-1 and TRBJ2-3; D is unclear. The germline CDR1 and CDR2 sequences are SGHRS and YFSETQ. The CDR3 is made up of 15 amino acids. Trimming stripped 3 bases from V and 3 bases from J, with 14 bases between. CDR3 bases: TGCGCCAGCAGCTCGGGCCTCCTAAGGACAGATACGCAGTATTTT. This gives the protein CASSSGLLRTDTQYF. Together with reference TRBV5-1 and TRBJ2-3, the CDR3 gives the full variable domain: KAGVTQTPRYLIKTRGQQVTLSCSPISGHRSVSWYQQTPGQGLQFLFEYFSETQRNKGNFPGRFSGRQFSNSRSEMNVSTLELGDSALYLCASSSGLLRTDTQYFGPGTRLTVL.

V usage is TRBV6-5 and J usage is TRBJ1-1; 11 bases fit TRBD1. Per germline, CDR1 MNHEY and CDR2 SVGAGI. Trimming took 6 bases from V and 6 from J; bases not matched to a gene: 6. The CDR3 sequence is 14 residues long. In nucleotides, the CDR3 is TGTGCCAGCAGCCCACTGGACAGGGGGCCTGAAGCTTTCTTT. Translated, it gives CASSPLDRGPEAFF.

The genes are TRBV2 and TRBJ2-1; no clear D. Trimming pared 2 bases from V and 4 bases from J, leaving 6 bases between. The CDR3 is 13 residues long. Germline CDR1 SNHLY, CDR2 FYNNEI. CDR3 DNA sequence: TGTGCCAGCAGTGAATCGGTATACAATGAGCAGTTCTTC. This translates into CASSESVYNEQFF.

The chain joins TRBV10-1 to TRBJ2-3, with D possibly TRBD1 on 6 matching bases. The germline V and J ends were trimmed by 2 bases and 6 bases, with 15 bases remaining between them. This CDR3 region has 15 residues. The germline gives CDR1 WNHNN, CDR2 SYGVQD (reference sequence). CDR3 in amino acids: CASSEEGGRVDTQYF. In DNA, the CDR3 is TGCGCCAGCAGTGAGGAAGGGGGAAGGGTGGATACGCAGTATTTT.

This clone was seen a few times. The rearrangement uses TRBV11-1 and TRBJ1-3; no clear D gene. The germline gives CDR1 SGHAT, CDR2 FQDESV (reference sequence). The V gene lost 2 bases and the J gene lost 0 bases, with 5 bases spanning the gap. CDR3 length: 14 residues. The CDR3 DNA follows: TGTGCCAGCAGCTTACGGATCTCTGGAAACACCATATATTTT. It codes for CASSLRISGNTIYF.

This clone was counted a few times. This sequence joins TRBV10-3 and TRBJ2-7; D could derive from TRBD1 or TRBD2 (6 bases each). V lost 3 bases and J 3 bases, leaving 15 bases between the germline ends. The germline V gene encodes CDR1 ENHRY and CDR2 SYGVKD. CDR3 length equals 15 residues. The DNA of the CDR3 is TGTGCCATCAGTGAAGGGGGGCCCCCGATCTACGAGCAGTACTTC. Translating gives CAISEGGPPIYEQYF.

There are a few counts of this clone. V usage is TRBV4-3 and J usage is TRBJ1-5; D is ambiguous. V lost 1 base and J lost 7, with 11 bases in between. The CDR3 totals 14 residues. Looked up from germline, CDR1 is LGHNA and CDR2 is YSLEER. The CDR3 protein is CASSQVGPEQPQHF. CDR3 in DNA: TGCGCCAGCAGCCAAGTGGGTCCAGAACAGCCCCAGCATTTT.

This clone was seen a single time. This sequence joins TRBV4-3 and TRBJ2-3; perhaps TRBD2 as D (6 bases). Germline loops: CDR1 LGHNA, CDR2 YSLEER. There are 16 residues in the CDR3. Trimming left V 0 bases short and J 2 bases short, with 12 bases between. CDR3 sequence (DNA): TGCGCCAGCAGCCAAGATGGGAGCGGGTCCACAGATACGCAGTATTTT. This codes for CASSQDGSGSTDTQYF.